One TCR beta chain is described in this entry. The RNA, roughly 0.5 to 1 ug, was put through reverse transcription using random hexamers. TCRdb recomputed calls from the immunoSEQ multiplex PCR reads with MiXCR, one row per CDR3 protein. Of 150,000 to 190,000 distinct CDR3 sequences in the sample, around 95% were seen once. This entry is derived from a study of CD8 T cells in Susac syndrome. Trimming removed 0 bases at V and 1 base at J, with 6 bases between. The CDR3 runs 14 residues. In germline, CDR1 is MNHEY, CDR2 SMNVEV (reference sequence). The TCR was taken from a human donor with multiple sclerosis. The V and J genes are TRBV27 and TRBJ1-1; D is ambiguous. The sample consisted of CD8+ T cells from PBMCs. CDR3 sequence reads: CASSLSLGNTEAFF. The CDR3 nucleotides are TGTGCCAGCAGTTTATCACTCGGGAACACTGAAGCTTTCTTT.